The 17 T cell receptor beta chains reported below all come from one sample, sequenced in a study of T cells in Graves' hyperthyroidism and ophthalmopathy. TCR beta CDR3 region amplification was performed from RNA transcripts. In the first-round RT-PCR of the TCR CDR3, the HTBI primer set was used. TCRdb passed the multiplex PCR reads through MiXCR, listing each CDR3 protein once. The sample lists hundreds of thousands of distinct CDR3 sequences, roughly 14% occurring once. Sequencing was done on a sample of blood. These receptors were collected from a woman younger than 45 with Graves' hyperthyroidism that later progressed to Graves' ophthalmopathy.

This clonotype was detected many times. V usage is TRBV28 and J usage is TRBJ1-2; weak D call: TRBD1 (5 bases). Germline V gene sequence: CDR1 MDHEN, CDR2 SYDVKM. Trimming removed 2 bases from V and 4 bases from J, with 11 bases in between. This CDR3 region has 14 residues. CDR3 in amino acids: CASSLPTGFYGYTF. The CDR3 DNA reads TGTGCCAGCAGTTTACCCACAGGTTTCTATGGCTACACCTTC.

This clonotype was picked up many times. The chain couples TRBV27 to TRBJ2-1; 12 positions agree with TRBD2. Germline V lookup: CDR1 MNHEY, CDR2 SMNVEV (reference sequence). The V and J ends lost 5 bases and 6 bases, in that order; junction bases with no gene match: 5. The length of the CDR3 is 15 residues. In DNA, the CDR3 is TGTGCCAGCAGTGGACTAGCGGGAAGGCCCAATGAGCAGTTCTTC. Residues: CASSGLAGRPNEQFF.

Comment on this clonotype: A junction boundary mismatches the germline segment, possibly from a read error. The genes are TRBV27 and TRBJ2-1; D is perhaps TRBD1 or TRBD2 (6 bases each). The CDR3 sequence is 16 residues long. Germline values: CDR1 MNHEY, CDR2 SMNVEV (reference sequence). CDR3 loop: CASSPPPGATYNEQIF. The CDR3 DNA reads TGTGCCAGCAGCCCGCCTCCGGGGGCGACCTACAATGAGCAGATCTTC.

Comments on this clonotype: This may stem from a read error, because a much larger clone lies one nucleotide away. This chain uses TRBV30 with TRBJ1-3; D call uncertain. In germline, CDR1 is GTSNPN, CDR2 SVGIG (reference sequence). The CDR3 runs 13 residues. CDR3 in amino acids: CAWDGSSGNTVYF. The CDR3 nucleotides are TGTGCCTGGGACGGGAGCTCTGGAAACACCGTATATTTT. Looking up the rest from reference TRBV30 and TRBJ1-3 gives the full variable domain: SQTIHQWPATLVQPVGSPLSLECTVEGTSNPNLYWYRQAAGRGLQLLFYSVGIGQISSEVPQNLSASRPQDRQFILSSKKLLLSDSGFYLCAWDGSSGNTVYFGEGSWLTVV.

This clonotype has ten or more counts. The rearrangement uses TRBV11-2 and TRBJ2-7; 7 nucleotides match TRBD1. CDR3 length equals 15 residues. Germline CDR1 reads SGHAT; CDR2 reads FQNNGV. V gave up 1 base and J gave up 1 base; unmatched junction bases: 4. This CDR3 reads CASSLVTGVSYEQYF. DNA of the CDR3: TGTGCCAGCAGCTTAGTAACAGGGGTTTCCTACGAGCAGTACTTC.

There are many counts of this clonotype. The chain joins TRBV28 to TRBJ1-2; D unresolved. Trimming stripped 5 bases from V and 1 base from J, with 8 bases between. The CDR3 extends over 13 amino acids. Germline V gene data show CDR1 as MDHEN and CDR2 as SYDVKM. The CDR3 DNA is TGTGCCAGCAGTCCCTTAGTTAACTATGGCTACACCTTC. Translation: CASSPLVNYGYTF.

In this sample, this clonotype turned up many times. The rearrangement joins TRBV6-1 to TRBJ1-2, with 7 bases lining up with TRBD1. The germline V gene encodes CDR1 MNHNS and CDR2 SASEGT. The CDR3 is made up of 14 amino acids. Germline trimming cut 5 bases from V and 4 bases from J; bases unmatched to any gene: 7. CDR3 bases: TGTGCCAGCAGTAGTACGCAGGGGGTCTATGGCTACACCTTC. Its protein product is CASSSTQGVYGYTF.

This clonotype was recorded many times. The chain is built from TRBV4-3 and TRBJ2-7; D is unresolved. The germline gives CDR1 LGHNA, CDR2 YSLEER. The germline V and J ends were trimmed by 3 bases and 6 bases, with 18 bases remaining between them. The CDR3 covers 15 residues. The CDR3 sequence: CASSQDRATTSEQYF. The CDR3 DNA follows: TGCGCCAGCAGCCAGGACCGCGCCACTACTTCCGAGCAGTACTTC.

The chain uses TRBV5-4 and TRBJ2-2; D possibly matches TRBD1 or TRBD2 (5 bases each). The germline V and J ends were trimmed by 4 bases and 3 bases, with 13 bases remaining between them. In germline, CDR1 is SGHNT, CDR2 YYREEE (reference sequence). The CDR3 sequence is 15 residues long. CDR3 bases: TGTGCCAGCAGCGGGGCCGGGACGGACACCGGGGAGCTGTTTTTT. Translated: CASSGAGTDTGELFF.

The chain employs TRBV6-5 and TRBJ2-1, with 7 bases that match TRBD2. In germline, CDR1 is MNHEY, CDR2 SVGAGI. CDR3 length equals 15 residues. With V trimmed by 7 bases and J by 7 bases, 13 bases remained unmatched. CDR3 protein: CASTYWGEGNNEQFF. The CDR3 nucleotides are TGTGCCAGCACCTACTGGGGGGAGGGCAATAATGAGCAGTTCTTC.

In its sample, this clonotype was seen many times. The V gene is TRBV20-1, the J gene TRBJ2-1; 10 bases fit TRBD2. The germline V gene has CDR1 DFQATT and CDR2 SNEGSKA (reference sequence). J gave up 7 bases and V 2 bases, and 8 bases lay outside the gene matches. This CDR3 spans 15 amino acids. The CDR3, as DNA: TGCAGTGCTAGACCTAGCGGGAGATTAGGGAATGAGCAGTTCTTC. Translating it yields CSARPSGRLGNEQFF.

This clonotype was detected ten times or more. The chain links TRBV11-2 to TRBJ2-1, with D hard to call. V was pared by 1 base and J by 4 bases, with 17 bases between. The CDR3 covers 17 residues. CDR1 is SGHAT and CDR2 is FQNNGV in the germline V gene. In DNA, the CDR3 is TGTGCCAGCAGCTTAGCCTCCGGTGGGGTTTCTTACAATGAGCAGTTCTTC. As protein: CASSLASGGVSYNEQFF.

The chain couples TRBV5-4 to TRBJ2-1; 8 bases match TRBD2. Germline assignment: CDR1 SGHNT and CDR2 YYREEE (reference sequence). The V and J ends lost 4 bases and 6 bases, in that order; junction bases with no gene match: 9. The CDR3 totals 15 residues. CDR3 in DNA: TGTGCCAGCAGCCTGTCCGGACTAGCCGTCAATGAGCAGTTCTTC. As protein: CASSLSGLAVNEQFF. Full variable domain (missing parts from reference TRBV5-4 and TRBJ2-1): ETGVTQSPTHLIKTRGQQVTLRCSSQSGHNTVSWYQQALGQGPQFIFQYYREEENGRGNFPPRFSGLQFPNYSSELNVNALELDDSALYLCASSLSGLAVNEQFFGPGTRLTVL.

To note about this clonotype: A much larger clonotype is one base distant, so this may be a read error. V usage is TRBV15 and J usage is TRBJ1-2; D is unclear. The CDR3 totals 11 residues. The germline CDR1 and CDR2 sequences are LNHNV and YYDKDF (reference sequence). Trimming took off 3 bases at V and 5 bases at J, with 4 bases between the two ends. This CDR3 reads CATSRGYGYTF. The CDR3 nucleotides read TGTGCCACCAGCAGGGGGTATGGCTACACCTTC.

In this sample, this clonotype turned up many times. CDR3: CASSLSGGTLTYEQYF. Written as DNA, the CDR3 is TGTGCCAGCAGTTTATCCGGTGGAACATTGACCTACGAGCAGTACTTC. The V and J genes are TRBV27 and TRBJ2-7; D gene ambiguous. V lost 0 bases and J 2 bases, leaving 14 bases between the germline ends. CDR1 is MNHEY, CDR2 SMNVEV, per germline (reference sequence). The CDR3 extends over 16 amino acids.

This clonotype was recorded at least ten times. V usage is TRBV20-1 and J usage is TRBJ2-7; either TRBD1 or TRBD2 may supply D (5 bases each). The CDR3 sequence is 15 residues long. The germline gives CDR1 DFQATT, CDR2 SNEGSKA (reference sequence). V was trimmed by 5 bases and J by 2 bases, leaving 19 bases between them. Written as DNA, the CDR3 is TGCAGTGCTGGGGCGCCCGGGACCAGGACCTACGAGCAGTACTTC. As protein: CSAGAPGTRTYEQYF.

This clonotype came up a few times. The chain employs TRBV6-1 and TRBJ1-5; D remains unclear. Trimming left V 7 bases short and J 7 bases short, with 14 bases between. The CDR3 extends over 13 amino acids. Germline lookup yields CDR1 MNHNS and CDR2 SASEGT. In DNA form, the CDR3 reads TGTGCCAGCACGGGAGAACGATCGCAGCCCCAGCATTTT. It encodes CASTGERSQPQHF.